The 29 T cell receptor beta chains below all came from one sample that was sequenced in a study of beta chain features in type 1 diabetes. Expressed TCRB transcripts were sequenced because the isolated RNA had all been reverse transcribed beforehand. This table comes from immunoSEQ multiplex PCR, and its TCRdb copy is limited to in-frame clones, with some not included. The table lists a few hundred thousand clones, roughly 13% of them singletons. The specimen sequenced was naive CD4+ T cells from blood. These receptors came from a man in his thirties or forties in good health.

This clone was detected a few times. J is TRBJ2-7 and V is TRBV2; D not certain. The length of the CDR3 is 12 residues. V was cut by 9 bases and J by 2 bases, with 11 bases left in between. The germline gives CDR1 SNHLY, CDR2 FYNNEI. The CDR3 loop reads CASKDGTYEQYF. CDR3 nucleotides: TGTGCCAGTAAGGACGGAACCTACGAGCAGTACTTC.

The chain has TRBV5-1 and TRBJ1-1, with TRBD1 as a possible D gene (5 bases). V was pared by 0 bases and J by 4 bases, with 13 bases between. The CDR3 has 15 amino acids. Germline V lookup: CDR1 SGHRS, CDR2 YFSETQ. The chain's CDR3 is CASSLASGWSTEAFF. The CDR3 DNA follows: TGCGCCAGCAGCTTGGCATCAGGGTGGAGCACTGAAGCTTTCTTT.

This clone was counted a few times. The rearrangement joins TRBV7-2 to TRBJ2-3; 8 nucleotides line up with TRBD1. This CDR3 has 13 amino acids. After removal of 8 bases from V and 6 bases from J, the junction contained 7 bases not matched to a gene. The germline CDR1 and CDR2 sequences are SGHTA and FQGNSA. The CDR3 DNA sequence: TGTGCCAGCGGGCAGGGGGCATTCGATACGCAGTATTTT. Protein: CASGQGAFDTQYF.

This clone came up a few times. The J gene is TRBJ2-5, the V gene TRBV2; 9 nucleotides align to TRBD1. The V gene end was trimmed by 9 bases and the J gene end by 4 bases; junction bases not matched to a gene: 6. The germline CDR1 and CDR2 sequences are SNHLY and FYNNEI. CDR3 length: 13 residues. CDR3 coding DNA: TGTGCCAGGAACAGGGGGCGCGGAGAGACCCAGTACTTC. Amino acids: CARNRGRGETQYF.

This clone appeared a few times. This chain connects TRBV29-1 to TRBJ2-3, with no clear D. Germline V gene data show CDR1 as SQVTM and CDR2 as ANQGSEA. V shed 4 bases and J shed 4 bases, with 18 bases lying between them. This CDR3 region has 15 residues. The CDR3 DNA follows: TGCAGCGTTGGACTCTTCCCCGCAGTCTCAGATACGCAGTATTTT. Translated, it gives CSVGLFPAVSDTQYF.

This clone was seen only a few times. The CDR3 DNA is TGTGCCAGCTCACCGGCCGGACCTTTATATGGCTACACCTTC. Translation: CASSPAGPLYGYTF. This chain joins TRBV18 and TRBJ1-2, with D unresolved. The CDR3 extends over 14 amino acids. CDR1 is KGHSH, CDR2 LQKENI, per germline. The V end was cut by 3 bases, the J end by 5 bases, with 13 bases between.

This clone appeared a few times. CDR3: CASSGDGYRVRTEAFF. CDR3 DNA: TGTGCCAGCAGCGGGGACGGGTACAGGGTTAGAACTGAAGCTTTCTTT. The J gene is TRBJ1-1, the V gene TRBV7-9, with D maybe TRBD1 (6 bases). There are 16 residues in the CDR3. Trimming took off 5 bases at V and 5 bases at J, with 21 bases between the two ends. Per the germline V gene, CDR1 is SEHNR and CDR2 is FQNEAQ (reference sequence).

The gene calls are TRBV14 and TRBJ2-1; TRBD2 aligns across 10 bases. The trim removed 2 bases at V and 0 bases at J, leaving 7 bases unmatched. CDR3 length: 18 amino acids. Per germline, CDR1 SGHDN and CDR2 FVKESK. The CDR3 reads CASSQILSGRLSYNEQFF. In DNA form, the CDR3 reads TGTGCCAGCAGCCAAATACTTAGCGGGAGGCTCTCCTACAATGAGCAGTTCTTC. The whole variable domain, filled in from reference TRBV14 and TRBJ2-1, reads EAGVTQFPSHSVIEKGQTVTLRCDPISGHDNLYWYRRVMGKEIKFLLHFVKESKQDESGMPNNRFLAERTGGTYSTLKVQPAELEDSGVYFCASSQILSGRLSYNEQFFGPGTRLTVL.

The chain links TRBV9 to TRBJ2-3, with TRBD2 as a possible D gene (5 bases). The CDR3 loop spans 14 amino acids. The germline V gene has CDR1 SGDLS and CDR2 YYNGEE. V lost 3 bases to trimming and J lost 2 bases, with 10 bases between them. The DNA for the CDR3 is TGTGCCAGCAGCGGCCAAGGACTCACAGATACGCAGTATTTT. This gives the protein CASSGQGLTDTQYF.

The chain combines TRBV4-3 with TRBJ2-2; D unresolved. Germline CDR1 LGHNA, CDR2 YSLEER. This CDR3 has 16 residues. The ends were cut back, 1 base at V and 2 bases at J, with 11 bases in the middle. In DNA, the CDR3 is TGCGCCAGCAGCCAAGGGTCACTAATAAACACCGGGGAGCTGTTTTTT. It encodes CASSQGSLINTGELFF.

This clone was detected a few times. J is TRBJ2-3 and V is TRBV7-6; tentative D call: TRBD1 (5 bases). The CDR3 covers 15 residues. V shed 1 base and J shed 8 bases, with 16 bases lying between them. The germline CDR1 and CDR2 sequences are SGHVS and FNYEAQ. Here the CDR3 reads CASSLEGAPPATQYF. The DNA of the CDR3 is TGTGCCAGCAGCTTAGAAGGGGCCCCGCCGGCTACGCAGTATTTT.

A few counts support this clone. V usage is TRBV7-2 and J usage is TRBJ2-3, with unresolved D. The ends were cut back, 1 base at V and 0 bases at J, with 5 bases in the middle. The CDR3 totals 14 residues. CDR1 and CDR2 from the germline V gene are SGHTA and FQGNSA. The CDR3 region is CASSLGKSTDTQYF. CDR3 DNA sequence: TGTGCCAGCAGCTTAGGGAAAAGCACAGATACGCAGTATTTT.

This clone has more than one count but fewer than ten. This rearrangement joins TRBV9 to TRBJ1-2; D may be TRBD1 (5 bases). Germline CDR1 and CDR2: SGDLS and YYNGEE. Trimming removed 0 bases at V and 5 bases at J, with 14 bases between. CDR3 size: 15 residues. DNA for the CDR3: TGTGCCAGCAGCGTAGAGTGGGGCGGCCCTTATGGCTACACCTTC. It translates to CASSVEWGGPYGYTF.

This chain uses TRBV4-2 with TRBJ2-3, with 8 bases that match TRBD2. V trimming: 4 bases; J trimming: 6 bases; junction bases outside the gene matches: 18. The germline CDR1 and CDR2 sequences are LGHNA and YNFKEQ. CDR3 length equals 18 residues. The CDR3: CASSRGGSSGMRADTQYF. The CDR3 DNA follows: TGTGCCAGCAGCCGCGGTGGAAGTAGCGGGATGAGGGCGGATACGCAGTATTTT.

The chain has TRBV7-6 and TRBJ1-2; TRBD1 aligns across 7 bases. CDR1 and CDR2 (germline): SGHVS, FNYEAQ. Losses at the gene ends were 6 bases for V and 8 bases for J; bases not matched to a gene: 9. This CDR3 comprises 13 residues. The CDR3 coding sequence is TGTGCCAGCAGTCCTCACAGGGGAAGCGGCTACACCTTC. Protein: CASSPHRGSGYTF.

The CDR3 protein is CASSLSPGRGNEKLFF. The CDR3 DNA sequence: TGTGCCAGCAGTTTATCCCCGGGGCGAGGGAATGAAAAACTGTTTTTT. The chain combines TRBV27 with TRBJ1-4, with TRBD1 as a possible D gene (5 bases). V was trimmed by 0 bases and J by 5 bases, leaving 13 bases between them. The CDR3 contains 16 residues. The germline V gene has CDR1 MNHEY and CDR2 SMNVEV (reference sequence).

The chain employs TRBV5-4 and TRBJ2-1; 7 positions agree with TRBD2. CDR3 length equals 15 residues. After removal of 2 bases from V and 4 bases from J, the junction contained 6 bases not matched to a gene. Germline values: CDR1 SGHNT, CDR2 YYREEE (reference sequence). The CDR3 DNA follows: TGTGCCAGCAGCTTAGCGGGGCCCTCTTACAATGAGCAGTTCTTC. Translated, it gives CASSLAGPSYNEQFF.

This chain uses TRBV9 with TRBJ2-2; no reliable D call. Per the germline V gene, CDR1 is SGDLS and CDR2 is YYNGEE. The CDR3 is made up of 14 amino acids. V was pared by 6 bases and J by 0 bases, with 9 bases between. The CDR3 DNA reads TGTGCCAGCAAGACGGAGCCGAACACCGGGGAGCTGTTTTTT. Encoded protein: CASKTEPNTGELFF.

This clone was detected only a few times. The sample contains more than one DNA sequence encoding this CDR3. V is TRBV7-2 and J is TRBJ1-5, with D unresolved. Germline assignment: CDR1 SGHTA and CDR2 FQGNSA. The length of the CDR3 is 14 residues. The V end lost 3 bases, the J end lost 1 base, and 7 bases lay between the germline ends. The chain's CDR3 is CASSFSGSNQPQHF. The CDR3 DNA reads as TGTGCCAGCAGCTTCTCGGGGAGCAATCAGCCCCAGCATTTT.

The rearrangement uses TRBV7-2 and TRBJ2-1; D is undetermined. CDR1 and CDR2 from the germline V gene are SGHTA and FQGNSA. CDR3 length: 16 residues. V was clipped by 2 bases and J by 0 bases, with 11 bases between them. DNA of the CDR3: TGTGCCAGCAGCTTAACCCCGAGTAGCTCCTACAATGAGCAGTTCTTC. Amino acids: CASSLTPSSSYNEQFF. Full variable domain (rest looked up from reference TRBV7-2 and TRBJ2-1): GAGVSQSPSNKVTEKGKDVELRCDPISGHTALYWYRQSLGQGLEFLIYFQGNSAPDKSGLPSDRFSAERTGGSVSTLTIQRTQQEDSAVYLCASSLTPSSSYNEQFFGPGTRLTVL.

This clone showed up just a few times. V is TRBV7-8 and J is TRBJ1-1, with 7 bases that match TRBD1. The CDR3 contains 14 residues. Per the germline V gene, CDR1 is SGHVS and CDR2 is FQNEAQ. The V and J ends lost 5 bases and 5 bases, in that order; junction bases with no gene match: 8. The CDR3 region has the DNA TGTGCCAGCAGCGGGGACAGAGAGCGGACTGAAGCTTTCTTT. The encoded protein is CASSGDRERTEAFF. The full variable domain, with the rest looked up from reference TRBV7-8 and TRBJ1-1, is GAGVSQSPRYKVAKRGQDVALRCDPISGHVSLFWYQQALGQGPEFLTYFQNEAQLDKSGLPSDRFFAERPEGSVSTLKIQRTQQEDSAVYLCASSGDRERTEAFFGQGTRLTVV.

In this sample, this clone turned up a few times. The same CDR3 can be traced to other DNA sequences in this sample. The chain joins TRBV7-2 to TRBJ2-7; D is unresolved. Germline loops: CDR1 SGHTA, CDR2 FQGNSA. There are 14 residues in the CDR3. V was cut by 0 bases and J by 2 bases, with 8 bases left in between. The CDR3 sequence is CASSLAGTAYEQYF. The CDR3 nucleotides read TGTGCCAGCAGCTTAGCAGGCACCGCCTACGAGCAGTACTTC.

This clone was seen more than once but under ten times. The chain uses TRBV4-1 and TRBJ2-3; no clear D gene. Trimming took off 4 bases at V and 3 bases at J, with 14 bases between the two ends. The CDR3 has 15 residues. Per the germline V gene, CDR1 is MGHRA and CDR2 is YSYEKL. CDR3 sequence reads: CASSPRAKITDTQYF. The CDR3 DNA reads TGCGCCAGCAGCCCTCGGGCCAAGATTACAGATACGCAGTATTTT.

In its sample, this clone was seen a few times. The chain couples TRBV28 to TRBJ1-4, with no clear D. Germline V CDR1 and CDR2: MDHEN, SYDVKM. V shed 3 bases and J shed 7 bases, with 12 bases lying between them. The CDR3 is 14 residues long. The CDR3 loop is CASSFRDLPEKLFF. The CDR3 DNA reads as TGTGCCAGCAGTTTTCGGGATTTGCCTGAAAAACTGTTTTTT.

Many counts were recorded for this clone. In DNA form, the CDR3 reads TGTGCCTGGAATTTCGGACCGAACACTGAAGCTTTCTTT. Its protein is CAWNFGPNTEAFF. The chain employs TRBV30 and TRBJ1-1; D unresolved. CDR1 is GTSNPN, CDR2 SVGIG, per germline (reference sequence). This CDR3 contains 13 residues. V shed 4 bases and J shed 1 base, with 10 bases lying between them.

This clone showed up many times. V gene TRBV15 combines with J gene TRBJ2-5; D call uncertain. The CDR3 runs 13 residues. V gave up 1 base and J gave up 5 bases, with 8 bases separating them. Germline V gene data show CDR1 as LNHNV and CDR2 as YYDKDF (reference sequence). The chain's CDR3 is CATSRGSGETQYF. CDR3 DNA sequence: TGTGCCACCAGCAGAGGTTCCGGGGAGACCCAGTACTTC.

The chain employs TRBV7-8 and TRBJ2-7; 9 nucleotides match TRBD1. The V gene's germline CDR1 is SGHVS and CDR2 FQNEAQ. The length of the CDR3 is 14 residues. Trimming removed 6 bases from V and 5 bases from J; junction bases left unmatched: 8. CDR3 loop: CASSHGDRVNEQYF. The CDR3 region has the DNA TGTGCCAGCAGTCACGGGGACAGGGTTAACGAGCAGTACTTC.

This rearrangement joins TRBV5-1 to TRBJ1-1; tentatively, D is TRBD1 (6 bases). CDR3 size: 13 residues. Trimming took off 4 bases at V and 8 bases at J, with 15 bases between the two ends. From germline, CDR1 is SGHRS and CDR2 YFSETQ. This CDR3 reads CASSPNRESEAFF. CDR3 coding DNA: TGCGCCAGCAGCCCCAACAGGGAGTCCGAAGCTTTCTTT. Combining the CDR3 with reference TRBV5-1 and TRBJ1-1 gives the whole variable domain KAGVTQTPRYLIKTRGQQVTLSCSPISGHRSVSWYQQTPGQGLQFLFEYFSETQRNKGNFPGRFSGRQFSNSRSEMNVSTLELGDSALYLCASSPNRESEAFFGQGTRLTVV.

The V call is TRBV30, the J call TRBJ2-3; 14 nucleotides align to TRBD2. The V gene end was trimmed by 8 bases and the J gene end by 4 bases; junction bases not matched to a gene: 2. The CDR3 runs to 13 residues. Per the germline V gene, CDR1 is GTSNPN and CDR2 is SVGIG (reference sequence). The CDR3 DNA sequence: TGTGCCCGGGGACTAGCGGGAGCAGATACGCAGTATTTT. Its translation is CARGLAGADTQYF.